The clone carrying this TCR beta chain was counted between two and nine times. The data derive from a study of CD8+ T cells in alopecia areata. The CDR3 runs 14 residues. Germline V gene sequence: CDR1 SGHRS, CDR2 YFSETQ. Trimming took off 5 bases at V and 0 bases at J, with 9 bases between the two ends. Lesional scalp tissue (obtained by punch biopsy) and peripheral blood were collected from alopecia areata patients. As the sequencing template, cDNA was produced by extracting RNA and reverse transcribing it. The assay was immunoSEQ multiplex PCR, and TCRdb's table has in-frame clones only and misses some. The table shows around 200,000 clones, with 63% occurring only once.

This clonotype was sampled from a human donor with alopecia areata. The sample in question was CD4+ T cells sorted from blood, obtained at week 0. The V and J genes are TRBV5-1 and TRBJ2-1, with D possibly TRBD2 on 5 matching bases. The CDR3 loop is CASRDLSSYNEQFF. The CDR3 DNA reads TGCGCCAGCAGGGACTTGAGCTCCTACAATGAGCAGTTCTTC.